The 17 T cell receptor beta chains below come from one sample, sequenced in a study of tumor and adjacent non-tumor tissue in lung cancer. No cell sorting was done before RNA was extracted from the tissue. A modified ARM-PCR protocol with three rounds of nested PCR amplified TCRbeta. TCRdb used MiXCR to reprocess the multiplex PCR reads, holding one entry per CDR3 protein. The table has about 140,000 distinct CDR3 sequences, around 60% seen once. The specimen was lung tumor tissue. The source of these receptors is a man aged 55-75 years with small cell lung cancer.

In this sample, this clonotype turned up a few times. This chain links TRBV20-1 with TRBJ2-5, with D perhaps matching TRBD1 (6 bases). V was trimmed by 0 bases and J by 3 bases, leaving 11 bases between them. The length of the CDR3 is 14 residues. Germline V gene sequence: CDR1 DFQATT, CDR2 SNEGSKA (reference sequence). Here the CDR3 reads CSAREGAGEETQYF. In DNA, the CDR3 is TGCAGTGCTAGAGAGGGCGCAGGGGAAGAGACCCAGTACTTC.

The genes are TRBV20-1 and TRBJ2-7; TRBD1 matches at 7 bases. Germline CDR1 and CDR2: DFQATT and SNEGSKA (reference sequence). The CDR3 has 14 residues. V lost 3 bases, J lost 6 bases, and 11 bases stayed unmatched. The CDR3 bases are TGCAGTGCTAGTAGTGGGACAGATTCGATCGAGCAGTACTTC. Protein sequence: CSASSGTDSIEQYF.

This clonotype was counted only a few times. CDR3 coding DNA: TGTGCCAGCAGTTATTCCCTAGCGGGAGGCAATGAGCAGTTCTTC. It codes for CASSYSLAGGNEQFF. The rearrangement uses TRBV6-6 and TRBJ2-1, with 11 bases identical to TRBD2. Germline V lookup: CDR1 MNHNY, CDR2 SVGAGI (reference sequence). The J segment lost 6 bases and the V segment lost 3 bases, leaving 4 bases of the junction unmatched. The CDR3 loop spans 15 amino acids.

As DNA, the CDR3 is TGCGCCAGCAGCCAAGATCTAGGACTAGCGGGTCATGGAGAGACCCAGTACTTC. Its translation: CASSQDLGLAGHGETQYF. The chain combines TRBV4-1 with TRBJ2-5, with 11 bases matching TRBD2. CDR1 is MGHRA, CDR2 YSYEKL, per germline. The CDR3 loop spans 18 amino acids. V dropped 0 bases and J dropped 4; count of bases not matched to a gene: 10.

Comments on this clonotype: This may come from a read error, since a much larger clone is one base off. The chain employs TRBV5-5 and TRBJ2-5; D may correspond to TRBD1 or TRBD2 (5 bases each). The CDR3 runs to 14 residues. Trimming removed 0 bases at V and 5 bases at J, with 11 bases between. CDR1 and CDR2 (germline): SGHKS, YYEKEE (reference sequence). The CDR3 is CASSLGEGEETQYF. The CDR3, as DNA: TGTGCCAGCAGCTTGGGGGAAGGGGAGGAGACCCAGTACTTC.

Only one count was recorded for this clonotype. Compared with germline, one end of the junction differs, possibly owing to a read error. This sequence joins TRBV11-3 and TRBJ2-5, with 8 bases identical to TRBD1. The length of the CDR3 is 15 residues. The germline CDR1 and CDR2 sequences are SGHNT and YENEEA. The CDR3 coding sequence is TGTGCCAGCAGCGCTAACAGGGGGTACCAAGAGACCCACTACTTC. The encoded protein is CASSANRGYQETHYF.

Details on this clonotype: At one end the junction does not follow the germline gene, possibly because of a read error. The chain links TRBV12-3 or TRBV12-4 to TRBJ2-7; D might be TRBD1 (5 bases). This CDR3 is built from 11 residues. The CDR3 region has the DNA TGTGCCAGCGGACAAACCTACGAGAAGTACTTC. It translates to CASGQTYEKYF.

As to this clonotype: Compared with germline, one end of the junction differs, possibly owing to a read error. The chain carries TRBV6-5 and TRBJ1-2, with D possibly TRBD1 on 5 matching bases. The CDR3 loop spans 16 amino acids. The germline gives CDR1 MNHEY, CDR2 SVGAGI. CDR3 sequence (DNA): TGTGCAAGCAGTTATTCACTAGGGGTTGGGGACTATGGCTACACCTTC. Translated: CASSYSLGVGDYGYTF.

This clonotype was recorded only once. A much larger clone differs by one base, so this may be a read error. CDR3 amino acids: CASSYGGGPSCNEQFF. The CDR3 DNA is TGTGCCAGCAGTTACGGGGGAGGGCCCTCCTGCAATGAGCAGTTCTTC. This chain connects TRBV6-5 to TRBJ2-1, with 7 bases identical to TRBD2. The CDR3 has 16 amino acids. Germline assignment: CDR1 MNHEY and CDR2 SVGAGI.

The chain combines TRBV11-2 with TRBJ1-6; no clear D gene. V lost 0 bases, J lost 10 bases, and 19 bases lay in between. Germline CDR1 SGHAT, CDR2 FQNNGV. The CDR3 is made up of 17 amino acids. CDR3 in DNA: TGTGCCAGCAGCTTAGAGCGCTCGTCAGTGGGCAGATCACCCCTCCACTTT. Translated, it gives CASSLERSSVGRSPLHF.

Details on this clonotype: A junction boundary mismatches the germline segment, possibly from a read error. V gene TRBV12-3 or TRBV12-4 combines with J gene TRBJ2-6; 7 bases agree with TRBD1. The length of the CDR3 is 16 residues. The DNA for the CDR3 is TGTGCCAGCACGGGCAGGGGGACAGCTGGGGTCAACGTCCTGACTTTC. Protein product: CASTGRGTAGVNVLTF.

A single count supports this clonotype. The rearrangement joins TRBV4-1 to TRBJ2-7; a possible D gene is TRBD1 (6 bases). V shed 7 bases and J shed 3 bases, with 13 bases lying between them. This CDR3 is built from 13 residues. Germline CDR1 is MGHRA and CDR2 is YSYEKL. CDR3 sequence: CASIPTGLYEQYF. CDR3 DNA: TGCGCCAGCATCCCGACAGGACTCTACGAGCAGTACTTC.

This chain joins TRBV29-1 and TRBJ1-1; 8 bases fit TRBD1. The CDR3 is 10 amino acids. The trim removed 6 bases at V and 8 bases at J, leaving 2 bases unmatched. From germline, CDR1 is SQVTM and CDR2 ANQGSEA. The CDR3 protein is CSVRTGEAFF. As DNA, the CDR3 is TGCAGCGTGAGGACAGGGGAAGCTTTCTTT.

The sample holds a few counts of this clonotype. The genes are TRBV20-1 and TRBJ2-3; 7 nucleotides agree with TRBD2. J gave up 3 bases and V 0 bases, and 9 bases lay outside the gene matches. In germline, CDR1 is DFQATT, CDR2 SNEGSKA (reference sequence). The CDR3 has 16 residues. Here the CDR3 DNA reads TGCAGTGCTAGAGATGCGGTGGGAGGGTCGACAGATACGCAGTATTTT. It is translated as CSARDAVGGSTDTQYF.

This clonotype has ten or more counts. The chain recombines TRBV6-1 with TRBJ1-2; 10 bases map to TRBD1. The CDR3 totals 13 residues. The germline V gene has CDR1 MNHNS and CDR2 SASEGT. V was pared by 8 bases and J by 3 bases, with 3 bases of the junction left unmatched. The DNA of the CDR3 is TGTGCCAGCCGGGACAGGGGTTACTATGGCTACACCTTC. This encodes CASRDRGYYGYTF.

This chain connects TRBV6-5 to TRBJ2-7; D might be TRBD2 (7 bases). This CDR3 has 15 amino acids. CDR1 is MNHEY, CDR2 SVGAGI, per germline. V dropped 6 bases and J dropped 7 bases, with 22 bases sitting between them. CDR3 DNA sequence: TGTGCCAGCAGGGGGGGGCTAGCACTAGGCTATGAGCAGTACGTC. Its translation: CASRGGLALGYEQYV.

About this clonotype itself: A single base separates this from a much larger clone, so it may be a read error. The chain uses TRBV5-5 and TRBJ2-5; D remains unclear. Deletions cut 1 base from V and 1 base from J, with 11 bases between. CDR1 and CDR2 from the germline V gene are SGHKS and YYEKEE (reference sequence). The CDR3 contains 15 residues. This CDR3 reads CASSLWRIVQETQYF. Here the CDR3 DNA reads TGTGCCAGCAGCTTGTGGCGGATAGTCCAAGAGACCCAGTACTTC.